A selection of T cell receptor beta chains follows, all from one sample in a study of T cells after yellow fever vaccination. One entry per CDR3 protein results from TCRdb running MiXCR on the 5' RACE reads. The repertoire includes some 200,000 distinct CDR3 sequences, roughly 9.6% of them detected once, and approximately 34% sits in the top ten. The specimen comprised CD8+ T cells sorted from PBMCs, sampled 15 days after the yellow fever booster vaccination. All receptors come from a man younger than 35 who received the YFV17D yellow fever vaccine. CDR3s include the opening cysteine and the closing phenylalanine or tryptophan. Each record gives: D gene, J gene, clone size, V gene, CDR3 protein, CDR3 DNA. D genes are given only for firm matches. Size values are once, few and many counts, or a class for expanded clones, and some rows have none.

- TRBJ2-5 - TRBV27 CASSLERQETQYF TGTGCCAGCAGCCTGGAACGCCAAGAGACCCAGTACTTC
- TRBJ1-4 - TRBV4-3 CASSQDSGGSNEKLFF TGCGCCAGCAGCCAAGATTCCGGGGGAAGTAATGAAAAACTGTTTTTT
- TRBJ2-5 many TRBV12-3/TRBV12-4 CASSGLVGRIVETQYF TGTGCCAGCAGTGGACTTGTAGGTAGGATAGTAGAGACCCAGTACTTC
- TRBJ1-6 few TRBV5-1 CASRLQGGDSPLHF TGCGCCAGCCGGTTACAGGGTGGGGATTCACCCCTCCACTTT
TRBD1 TRBJ1-2 few TRBV12-3/TRBV12-4 CASSPSGGPTF TGTGCCAGCAGTCCATCAGGGGGGCCCACCTTC
- TRBJ2-3 - TRBV4-2 CASSQFSGTSNTDTQYF TGTGCCAGCAGCCAGTTCTCCGGGACTTCGAACACAGATACGCAGTATTTT
- TRBJ2-1 few TRBV6-6 CASSYSGPGNNEQFF TGTGCCAGCAGTTACTCCGGACCGGGCAACAATGAGCAGTTCTTC
- TRBJ1-6 few TRBV5-1 CASSLTGPADNSPLHF TGCGCCAGCAGCTTAACCGGGCCCGCGGATAATTCACCCCTCCACTTT
TRBD2 TRBJ2-3 many TRBV6-4 CASSALAGRTDTQYF TGTGCCAGCAGTGCCCTAGCGGGGAGGACAGATACGCAGTATTTT
TRBD2 TRBJ2-3 - TRBV7-9 CASSWIIAGVTITDTQYF TGTGCCAGCAGCTGGATAATAGCGGGGGTGACTATCACAGATACGCAGTATTTT
- TRBJ2-5 few TRBV6-1 CASSEAGGGYQETQYF TGTGCCAGCAGTGAAGCCGGGGGCGGGTACCAAGAGACCCAGTACTTC
- TRBJ1-1 - TRBV5-6 CASSLVQGMMEAFF TGTGCCAGCAGCTTAGTACAAGGGATGATGGAAGCTTTCTTT
TRBD1 TRBJ1-2 - TRBV6-2/TRBV6-3 CASSLPTGANGYTF TGTGCCAGCAGTCTTCCCACAGGGGCCAATGGCTACACCTTC
- TRBJ2-3 - TRBV4-3 CASSQYTGRNTQYF TGCGCCAGCAGCCAATACACAGGGCGAAATACGCAGTATTTT
TRBD1 TRBJ1-5 few TRBV27 CASSPDRVQPQHF TGTGCCAGCAGTCCCGACAGGGTTCAGCCCCAGCATTTT
- TRBJ2-7 few TRBV6-2/TRBV6-3 CASSSIGTTYEQYF TGTGCCAGCAGCTCAATCGGGACAACCTACGAGCAGTACTTC
TRBD2 TRBJ2-5 - TRBV6-5 CATTSGGQETQYF TGTGCCACTACTAGCGGGGGGCAAGAGACCCAGTACTTC
- TRBJ1-1 few TRBV3-1 CASSHFRTAQNTEAFF TGTGCCAGCAGCCATTTTAGAACAGCACAGAACACTGAAGCTTTCTTT
- TRBJ2-7 - TRBV12-3/TRBV12-4 CASSLVGRGPTYEQYF TGTGCCAGCAGTTTGGTAGGGCGGGGGCCTACCTACGAGCAGTACTTC
- TRBJ2-3 - TRBV7-6 CASSLMGADTSTDTQYF TGTGCCAGCAGCTTAATGGGAGCGGATACTAGCACAGATACGCAGTATTTT
- TRBJ2-6 many TRBV9 CASSPRDPRISGANVLTF TGTGCCAGCAGCCCACGGGACCCGCGAATCTCTGGGGCCAACGTCCTGACTTTC
- TRBJ2-1 - TRBV28 CASSLISSYNEQFF TGTGCCAGCAGTTTAATCAGCTCCTACAATGAGCAGTTCTTC
TRBD1 TRBJ2-1 - TRBV27 CASSLAGQGINEQFF TGTGCCAGCAGTTTAGCGGGACAGGGGATCAATGAGCAGTTCTTC
- TRBJ1-4 - TRBV18 CASSPPSVAELFF TGTGCCAGCTCACCACCCTCCGTGGCGGAACTGTTTTTT
- TRBJ1-4 - TRBV14 CASSPKRATNEKLFF TGTGCCAGCAGCCCCAAACGGGCAACTAATGAAAAACTGTTTTTT
- TRBJ1-6 - TRBV20-1 CSARDPTSPLHF TGCAGTGCTAGAGATCCTACTTCACCCCTCCACTTT